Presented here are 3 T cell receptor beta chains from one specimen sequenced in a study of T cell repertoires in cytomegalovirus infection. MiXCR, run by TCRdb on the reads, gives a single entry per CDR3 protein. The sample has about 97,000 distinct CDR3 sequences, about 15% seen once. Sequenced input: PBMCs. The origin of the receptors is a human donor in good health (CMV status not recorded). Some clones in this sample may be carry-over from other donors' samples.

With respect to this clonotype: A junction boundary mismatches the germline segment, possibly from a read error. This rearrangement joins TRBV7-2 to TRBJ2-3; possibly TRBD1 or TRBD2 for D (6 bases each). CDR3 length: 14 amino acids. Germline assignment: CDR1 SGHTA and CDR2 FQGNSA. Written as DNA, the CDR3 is TGTGGCAGCAGCCAGGCCGGGGGCGGAGATATGCAGTATTTT. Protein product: CGSSQAGGGDMQYF.

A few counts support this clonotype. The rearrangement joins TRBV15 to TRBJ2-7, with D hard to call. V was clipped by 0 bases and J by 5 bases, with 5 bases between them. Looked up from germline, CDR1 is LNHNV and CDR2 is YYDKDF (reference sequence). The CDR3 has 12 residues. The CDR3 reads CATSRDFNEQYF. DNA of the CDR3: TGTGCCACCAGCAGAGATTTCAACGAGCAGTACTTC. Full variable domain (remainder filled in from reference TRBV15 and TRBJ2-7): DAMVIQNPRYQVTQFGKPVTLSCSQTLNHNVMYWYQQKSSQAPKLLFHYYDKDFNNEADTPDNFQSRRPNTSFCFLDIRSPGLGDTAMYLCATSRDFNEQYFGPGTRLTVT.

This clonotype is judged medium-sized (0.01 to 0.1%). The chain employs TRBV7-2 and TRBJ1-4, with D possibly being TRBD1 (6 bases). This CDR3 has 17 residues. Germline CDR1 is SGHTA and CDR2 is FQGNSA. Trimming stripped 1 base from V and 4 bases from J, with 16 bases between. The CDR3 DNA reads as TGTGCCAGCAGCTTAGGGCTAGGGGGGATCTTTAATGAAAAACTGTTTTTT. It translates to CASSLGLGGIFNEKLFF. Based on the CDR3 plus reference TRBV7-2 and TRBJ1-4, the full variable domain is GAGVSQSPSNKVTEKGKDVELRCDPISGHTALYWYRQSLGQGLEFLIYFQGNSAPDKSGLPSDRFSAERTGGSVSTLTIQRTQQEDSAVYLCASSLGLGGIFNEKLFFGSGTQLSVL.